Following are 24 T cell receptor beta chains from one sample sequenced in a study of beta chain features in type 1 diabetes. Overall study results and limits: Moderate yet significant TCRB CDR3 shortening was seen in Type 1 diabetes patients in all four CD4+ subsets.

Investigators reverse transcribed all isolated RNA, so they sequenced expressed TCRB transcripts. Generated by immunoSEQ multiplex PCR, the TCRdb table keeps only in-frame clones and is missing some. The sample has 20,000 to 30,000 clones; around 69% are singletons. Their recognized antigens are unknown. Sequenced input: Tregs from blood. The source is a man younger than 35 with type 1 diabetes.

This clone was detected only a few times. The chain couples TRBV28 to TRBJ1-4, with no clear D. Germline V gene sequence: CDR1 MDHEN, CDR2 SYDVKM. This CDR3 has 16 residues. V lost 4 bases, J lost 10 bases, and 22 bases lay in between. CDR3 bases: TGTGCCAGCAGTTCCCGTATGGACCCCGTTCGGGGAAAACTGTTTTTT. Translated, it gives CASSSRMDPVRGKLFF.

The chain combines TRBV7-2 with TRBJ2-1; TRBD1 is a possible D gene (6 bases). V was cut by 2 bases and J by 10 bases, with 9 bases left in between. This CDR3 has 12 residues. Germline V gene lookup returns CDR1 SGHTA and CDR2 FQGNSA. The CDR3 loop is CASSLQGIEQFF. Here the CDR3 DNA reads TGTGCCAGCAGCTTACAGGGGATCGAGCAGTTCTTC.

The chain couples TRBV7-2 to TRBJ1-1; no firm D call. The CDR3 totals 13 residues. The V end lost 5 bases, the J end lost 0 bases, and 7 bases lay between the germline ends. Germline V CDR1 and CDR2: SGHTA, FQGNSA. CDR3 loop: CASSASLNTEAFF. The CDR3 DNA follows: TGTGCCAGCAGCGCTAGTCTGAACACTGAAGCTTTCTTT.

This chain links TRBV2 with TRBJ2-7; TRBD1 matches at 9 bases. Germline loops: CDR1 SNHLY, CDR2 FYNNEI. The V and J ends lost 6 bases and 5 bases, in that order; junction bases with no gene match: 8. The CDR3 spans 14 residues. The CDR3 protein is CASSQDRGTDEQYF. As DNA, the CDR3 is TGTGCCAGCAGCCAGGACAGGGGTACCGACGAGCAGTACTTC.

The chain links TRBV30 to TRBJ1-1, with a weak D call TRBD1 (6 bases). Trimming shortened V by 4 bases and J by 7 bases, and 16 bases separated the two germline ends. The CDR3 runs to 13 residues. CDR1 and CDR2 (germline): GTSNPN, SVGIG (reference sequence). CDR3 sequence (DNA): TGTGCCTGGATCAACAGGGCTTCGGGTGAAGCTTTCTTT. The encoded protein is CAWINRASGEAFF.

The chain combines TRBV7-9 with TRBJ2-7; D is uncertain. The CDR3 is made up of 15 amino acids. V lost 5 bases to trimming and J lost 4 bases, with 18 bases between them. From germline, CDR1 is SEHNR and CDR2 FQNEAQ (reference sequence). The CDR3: CASSPPGRLRYEQYF. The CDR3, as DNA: TGTGCCAGCAGCCCGCCAGGCAGGCTACGGTACGAGCAGTACTTC. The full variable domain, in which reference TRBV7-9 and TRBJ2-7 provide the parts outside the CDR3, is DTGVSQNPRHKITKRGQNVTFRCDPISEHNRLYWYRQTLGQGPEFLTYFQNEAQLEKSRLLSDRFSAERPKGSFSTLEIQRTEQGDSAMYLCASSPPGRLRYEQYFGPGTRLTVT.

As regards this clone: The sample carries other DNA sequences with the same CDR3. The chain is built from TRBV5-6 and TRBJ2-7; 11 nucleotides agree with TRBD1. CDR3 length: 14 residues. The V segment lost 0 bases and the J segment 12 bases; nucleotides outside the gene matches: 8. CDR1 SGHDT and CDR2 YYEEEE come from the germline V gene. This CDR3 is CASSLVGTGGRGYF. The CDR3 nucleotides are TGTGCCAGCAGCTTGGTGGGGACAGGGGGAAGGGGGTACTTC. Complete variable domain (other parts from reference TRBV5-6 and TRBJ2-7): DAGVTQSPTHLIKTRGQQVTLRCSPKSGHDTVSWYQQALGQGPQFIFQYYEEEERQRGNFPDRFSGHQFPNYSSELNVNALLLGDSALYLCASSLVGTGGRGYFGPGTRLTVT.

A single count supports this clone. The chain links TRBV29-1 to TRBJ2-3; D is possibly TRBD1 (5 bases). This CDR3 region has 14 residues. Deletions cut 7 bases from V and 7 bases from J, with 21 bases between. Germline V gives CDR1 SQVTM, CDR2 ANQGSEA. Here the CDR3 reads CSAWWAGRVNTQYF. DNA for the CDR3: TGCAGCGCCTGGTGGGCCGGCAGGGTCAATACGCAGTATTTT.

Here the CDR3 reads CASSLSGATDTQYF. For the CDR3, the DNA is TGTGCCAGCAGCCTTAGCGGGGCCACAGATACGCAGTATTTT. The gene calls are TRBV7-9 and TRBJ2-3; 8 nucleotides line up with TRBD2. V lost 5 bases and J lost 2; bases outside the gene matches: 3. The CDR3 contains 14 residues. Looked up from germline, CDR1 is SEHNR and CDR2 is FQNEAQ (reference sequence).

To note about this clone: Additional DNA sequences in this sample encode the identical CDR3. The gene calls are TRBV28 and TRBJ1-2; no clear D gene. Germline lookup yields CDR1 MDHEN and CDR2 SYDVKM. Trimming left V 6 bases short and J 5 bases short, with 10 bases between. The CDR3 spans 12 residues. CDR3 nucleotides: TGTGCCAGCAGCCCGCCGGGGTATGGCTACACCTTC. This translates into CASSPPGYGYTF.

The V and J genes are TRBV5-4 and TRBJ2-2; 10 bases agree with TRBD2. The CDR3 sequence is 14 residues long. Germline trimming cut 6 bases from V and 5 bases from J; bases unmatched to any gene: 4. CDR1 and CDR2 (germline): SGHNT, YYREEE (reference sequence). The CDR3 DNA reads TGTGCCAGCACCCTAGCGGGAGTTACCGGGGAGCTGTTTTTT. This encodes CASTLAGVTGELFF.

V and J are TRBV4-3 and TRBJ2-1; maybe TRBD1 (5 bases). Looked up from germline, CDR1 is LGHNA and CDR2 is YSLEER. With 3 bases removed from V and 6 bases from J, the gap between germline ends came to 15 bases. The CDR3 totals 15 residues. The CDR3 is CASSQMGRQSNEQFF. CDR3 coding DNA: TGCGCCAGCAGCCAGATGGGTAGACAGTCCAATGAGCAGTTCTTC.

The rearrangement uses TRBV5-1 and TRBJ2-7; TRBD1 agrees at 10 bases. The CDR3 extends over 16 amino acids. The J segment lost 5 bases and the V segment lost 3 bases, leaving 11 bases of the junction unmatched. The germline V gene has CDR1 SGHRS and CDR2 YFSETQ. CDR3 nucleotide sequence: TGCGCCAGCAGCTCGGGGAGGACAGGGGGAATAAACGAGCAGTACTTC. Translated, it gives CASSSGRTGGINEQYF.

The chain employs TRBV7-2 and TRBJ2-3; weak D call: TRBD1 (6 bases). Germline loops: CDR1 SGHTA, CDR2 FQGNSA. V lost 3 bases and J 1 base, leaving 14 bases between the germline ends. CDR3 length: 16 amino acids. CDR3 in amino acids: CASSFKGTRGTDTQYF. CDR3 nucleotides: TGTGCCAGCAGCTTCAAAGGGACAAGGGGCACAGATACGCAGTATTTT.

CDR3 in DNA: TGCGCCAGCAGTGAACAGGACAGAGTAGCCAAAAACATTCAGTACTTC. Protein: CASSEQDRVAKNIQYF. J is TRBJ2-4 and V is TRBV10-1; perhaps TRBD1 as D (6 bases). CDR1 is WNHNN and CDR2 is SYGVQD in the germline V gene (reference sequence). The CDR3 contains 16 residues. V was trimmed by 3 bases and J by 0 bases, leaving 12 bases between them.

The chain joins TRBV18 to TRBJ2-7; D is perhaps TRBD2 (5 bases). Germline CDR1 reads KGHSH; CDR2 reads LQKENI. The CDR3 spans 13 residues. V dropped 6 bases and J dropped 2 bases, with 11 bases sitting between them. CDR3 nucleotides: TGTGCCAGCTCCCGAGAGGAGGCCTACGAGCAGTACTTC. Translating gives CASSREEAYEQYF.

The CDR3 DNA sequence: TGTGCCAGTAGTCGCAGACTAGGCGACCCTCCCGGCAATGAGCAGTTCTTC. Translation gives CASSRRLGDPPGNEQFF. J is TRBJ2-1 and V is TRBV19; possible D gene TRBD2, 6 bases. V lost 5 bases to trimming and J lost 6 bases, with 23 bases between them. There are 17 residues in the CDR3. Germline loops: CDR1 LNHDA, CDR2 SQIVND (reference sequence).

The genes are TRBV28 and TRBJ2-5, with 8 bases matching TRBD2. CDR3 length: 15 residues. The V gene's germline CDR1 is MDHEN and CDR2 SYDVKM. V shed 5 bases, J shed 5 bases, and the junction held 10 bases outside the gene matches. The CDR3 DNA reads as TGTGCCAGCAGTCCCCGAGCGGGAGTGAGGGAGACCCAGTACTTC. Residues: CASSPRAGVRETQYF.

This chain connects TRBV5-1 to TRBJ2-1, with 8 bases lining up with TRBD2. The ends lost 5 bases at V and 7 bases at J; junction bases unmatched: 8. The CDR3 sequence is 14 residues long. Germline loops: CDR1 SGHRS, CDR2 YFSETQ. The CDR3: CASRFRGGRNEQFF. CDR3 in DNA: TGCGCCAGCAGGTTCCGGGGGGGCAGGAATGAGCAGTTCTTC. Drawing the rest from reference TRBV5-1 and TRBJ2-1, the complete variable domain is KAGVTQTPRYLIKTRGQQVTLSCSPISGHRSVSWYQQTPGQGLQFLFEYFSETQRNKGNFPGRFSGRQFSNSRSEMNVSTLELGDSALYLCASRFRGGRNEQFFGPGTRLTVL.

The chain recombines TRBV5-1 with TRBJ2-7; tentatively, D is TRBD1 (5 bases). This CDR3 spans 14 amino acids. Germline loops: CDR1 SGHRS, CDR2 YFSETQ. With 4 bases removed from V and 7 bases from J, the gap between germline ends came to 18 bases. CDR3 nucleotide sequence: TGCGCCAGCAGCCCCCAGGGTTTTTTAGGAGAGCAGTACTTC. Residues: CASSPQGFLGEQYF.

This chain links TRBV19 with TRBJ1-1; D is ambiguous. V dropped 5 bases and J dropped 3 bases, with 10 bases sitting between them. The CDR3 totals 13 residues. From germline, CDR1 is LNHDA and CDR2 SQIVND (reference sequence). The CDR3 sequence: CASSYQIYTEAFF. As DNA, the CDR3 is TGTGCCAGTAGTTACCAGATTTACACTGAAGCTTTCTTT.

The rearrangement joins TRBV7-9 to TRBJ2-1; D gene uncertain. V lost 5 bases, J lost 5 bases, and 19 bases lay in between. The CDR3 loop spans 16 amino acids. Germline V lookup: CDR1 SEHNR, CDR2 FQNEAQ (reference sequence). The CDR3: CASSRIWRRQDNEQFF. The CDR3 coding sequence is TGTGCCAGCAGCCGAATCTGGAGACGCCAAGACAATGAGCAGTTCTTC.

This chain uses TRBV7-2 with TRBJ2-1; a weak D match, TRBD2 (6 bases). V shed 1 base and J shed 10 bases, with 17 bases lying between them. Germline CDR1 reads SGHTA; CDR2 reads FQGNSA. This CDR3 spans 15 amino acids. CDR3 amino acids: CASSLGIAGGNEQFF. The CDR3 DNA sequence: TGTGCCAGCAGCTTAGGAATCGCTGGCGGGAACGAGCAGTTCTTC.

The chain's CDR3 is CASSFRANTEAFF. CDR3 nucleotide sequence: TGCGCCAGCAGCTTCAGGGCAAACACTGAAGCTTTCTTT. This chain connects TRBV10-1 to TRBJ1-1, with D perhaps TRBD1 (5 bases). V gave up 6 bases and J gave up 2 bases, with 10 bases separating them. The CDR3 covers 13 residues. Germline V gene data show CDR1 as WNHNN and CDR2 as SYGVQD (reference sequence).